This T cell receptor (beta chain) was sequenced in a study of blood T cell repertoires in COVID-19. Across the whole study: Sources were T cells, B-cell-depleted T cells, or PBMCs; the material itself was cDNA or gDNA.

The CDR3 extends over 18 amino acids. CDR1 WNHNN and CDR2 SYGVQD come from the germline V gene (reference sequence). V was cut by 11 bases and J by 8 bases, with 31 bases left in between. Data came from immunoSEQ multiplex PCR; TCRdb stores just in-frame clones and leaves some out. The table lists about 240,000 clones, about 88% of them singletons. The chain joins TRBV10-1 to TRBJ1-6; tentative D call: TRBD1 (6 bases). What was sequenced was peripheral blood. The sequence came from an older woman with active or convalescent COVID-19. The CDR3 DNA is TGCGCCTCCTCAGTCCAGGGGACGCATAATTTTTATCATTCACCCCTCCACTTT. Its protein product is CASSVQGTHNFYHSPLHF.